This T cell receptor (beta chain) was captured in a study of cytomegalovirus exposure and HLA in healthy donors. This PCR relied on a set of 60 Vbeta primers and 13 Jbeta primers. Method: immunoSEQ multiplex PCR; TCRdb's copy keeps in-frame clones and lacks some. The sample contains roughly 230,000 clones, nearly 95% of which appear only once. CDR3 size: 14 residues. Unmatched junction bases numbered 1, after V lost 4 bases and J lost 2 bases. The V gene's germline CDR1 is SGHNT and CDR2 YYREEE (reference sequence). The study's findings and limits: Many donors shared some public TCRs, even though most TCR sequences were rare. TCR beta V- and J-gene trimming, according to a later analysis, was linked to a missense DCLRE1C variant.

Details on this clone: Its antigen is not known.

This rearrangement joins TRBV5-4 to TRBJ2-5; the match to TRBD2 covers 11 bases. Source material: PBMCs. The TCR sequence derives from a girl aged 2 to 10 in good health and CMV-seronegative. CDR3 nucleotide sequence: TGTGCCAGCAGCATAGCGGGGGGGCAAGAGACCCAGTACTTC. As protein: CASSIAGGQETQYF.